These T cell receptor beta chains were read from a single sample in a study of cytomegalovirus exposure and HLA in healthy donors. Sequenced by immunoSEQ multiplex PCR; TCRdb stores in-frame clones only, minus some. The sample includes over 100,000 clones. Specimen: PBMCs. The receptors stem from a man between 18 and 29 years old in good health and CMV-seronegative. Each CDR3 is given with its conserved first and last residue. D genes are given only for firm matches. Clone size, where shown, is once, few, many, or a class for clones that have expanded.

clone size: NA; V gene: TRBV7-9; J gene: TRBJ2-3; D gene: NA; CDR3 protein: CASRKGGGPARADTQYF; CDR3 DNA: TGTGCCAGCAGAAAAGGTGGGGGCCCCGCTAGGGCAGATACGCAGTATTTT
clone size: NA; V gene: TRBV11-2; J gene: TRBJ2-5; D gene: NA; CDR3 protein: CASSSGHKETQYF; CDR3 DNA: TGTGCCAGCAGCAGCGGGCATAAGGAGACCCAGTACTTC
clone size: NA; V gene: TRBV5-3; J gene: TRBJ2-1; D gene: TRBD2; CDR3 protein: CARSLGAGDKFF; CDR3 DNA: TGTGCCAGAAGCTTGGGGGCGGGAGATAAGTTCTTC
clone size: NA; V gene: TRBV15; J gene: TRBJ1-1; D gene: NA; CDR3 protein: CATSRDGRRGTEAFF; CDR3 DNA: TGTGCCACCAGCAGAGACGGCAGAAGAGGAACTGAAGCTTTCTTT
clone size: NA; V gene: TRBV7-2; J gene: TRBJ2-5; D gene: NA; CDR3 protein: CASSSQRSFQETQYF; CDR3 DNA: TGTGCCAGCAGCTCCCAGCGGTCCTTCCAAGAGACCCAGTACTTC
clone size: NA; V gene: TRBV19; J gene: TRBJ2-5; D gene: NA; CDR3 protein: CASSILNREETQYF; CDR3 DNA: TGTGCCAGTAGTATATTAAACAGGGAGGAGACCCAGTACTTC
clone size: NA; V gene: TRBV9; J gene: TRBJ2-1; D gene: NA; CDR3 protein: CASSVGERKNNEQFF; CDR3 DNA: TGTGCCAGCAGCGTAGGAGAGCGGAAAAACAATGAGCAGTTCTTC
clone size: NA; V gene: TRBV10-3; J gene: TRBJ2-7; D gene: TRBD1; CDR3 protein: CATGRRNRGLVEQYF; CDR3 DNA: TGTGCCACCGGGCGGAGGAACAGGGGGCTTGTAGAGCAGTACTTC
clone size: NA; V gene: TRBV25-1; J gene: TRBJ1-6; D gene: TRBD1; CDR3 protein: CASGTGAPNSPLHF; CDR3 DNA: TGTGCCAGCGGTACAGGGGCCCCTAATTCACCCCTCCACTTT
clone size: NA; V gene: TRBV6-5; J gene: TRBJ2-5; D gene: NA; CDR3 protein: CASSYGLRETQYF; CDR3 DNA: TGTGCCAGCAGTTACGGGCTAAGAGAGACCCAGTACTTC
clone size: NA; V gene: TRBV6-7; J gene: TRBJ1-3; D gene: NA; CDR3 protein: CASSYPTGFRTIYF; CDR3 DNA: TGTGCCAGCAGTTACCCTACAGGGTTCCGGACCATATATTTT
clone size: NA; V gene: TRBV28; J gene: TRBJ2-7; D gene: TRBD2; CDR3 protein: CASTTTGLGAQHEQYF; CDR3 DNA: TGTGCCAGCACCACAACGGGACTAGGTGCCCAACACGAGCAGTACTTC
clone size: NA; V gene: TRBV11-2; J gene: TRBJ2-7; D gene: TRBD1; CDR3 protein: CASSLVGGQVEQYF; CDR3 DNA: TGTGCCAGCAGCTTAGTAGGGGGCCAAGTCGAGCAGTACTTC
clone size: NA; V gene: TRBV2; J gene: TRBJ1-4; D gene: NA; CDR3 protein: CASRKLATNEKLFF; CDR3 DNA: TGTGCCAGCAGGAAACTTGCAACTAATGAAAAACTGTTTTTT
clone size: NA; V gene: TRBV5-1; J gene: TRBJ1-4; D gene: NA; CDR3 protein: CASSMNRVQEKLFF; CDR3 DNA: TGCGCCAGCAGCATGAACCGGGTTCAGGAAAAACTGTTTTTT
clone size: NA; V gene: TRBV7-9; J gene: TRBJ1-2; D gene: TRBD1; CDR3 protein: CASSLLSGGHGYTF; CDR3 DNA: TGTGCCAGCAGCCTCTTGTCAGGGGGCCATGGCTACACCTTC
clone size: NA; V gene: TRBV10-3; J gene: TRBJ2-3; D gene: NA; CDR3 protein: CAISESMVPRHSSTDTQYF; CDR3 DNA: TGTGCCATCAGTGAGTCGATGGTCCCGCGTCACAGCTCCACAGATACGCAGTATTTT
clone size: NA; V gene: TRBV5-6; J gene: TRBJ1-5; D gene: NA; CDR3 protein: CASSLPDQPQHF; CDR3 DNA: TGTGCCAGCAGCTTGCCCGATCAGCCCCAGCATTTT
clone size: NA; V gene: TRBV10-1; J gene: TRBJ1-5; D gene: NA; CDR3 protein: CASSESTGDSNQPQHF; CDR3 DNA: TGCGCCAGCAGTGAGTCTACAGGTGATAGCAATCAGCCCCAGCATTTT
clone size: NA; V gene: TRBV19; J gene: TRBJ1-5; D gene: NA; CDR3 protein: CASSILRGLDNQPQHF; CDR3 DNA: TGTGCCAGTAGTATTCTTAGGGGCCTAGACAATCAGCCCCAGCATTTT
clone size: NA; V gene: TRBV5-1; J gene: TRBJ2-3; D gene: TRBD2; CDR3 protein: CASSLITSDGADTQYF; CDR3 DNA: TGCGCCAGCAGCCTCATCACTAGCGATGGGGCAGATACGCAGTATTTT
clone size: NA; V gene: TRBV28; J gene: TRBJ1-2; D gene: TRBD1; CDR3 protein: CASRTGRLIAF; CDR3 DNA: TGTGCCAGCAGGACAGGGCGCCTTATTGCCTTC
clone size: medium-sized; V gene: TRBV2; J gene: TRBJ1-3; D gene: NA; CDR3 protein: CASSESPYQASGNTIYF; CDR3 DNA: TGTGCCAGCAGTGAATCTCCATATCAGGCGTCCGGAAACACCATATATTTT
clone size: NA; V gene: TRBV7-3; J gene: TRBJ1-2; D gene: NA; CDR3 protein: CASSRTGSYGYTF; CDR3 DNA: TGTGCCAGCAGCCGCACAGGGTCCTATGGCTACACCTTC
clone size: NA; V gene: TRBV5-5; J gene: TRBJ1-2; D gene: TRBD1; CDR3 protein: CASSSFGTGGDGYTF; CDR3 DNA: TGTGCCAGCAGCTCTTTCGGGACAGGGGGCGATGGCTACACCTTC
clone size: NA; V gene: TRBV2; J gene: TRBJ1-2; D gene: NA; CDR3 protein: CASSESGITF; CDR3 DNA: TGTGCCAGCAGTGAAAGTGGCATTACCTTC
clone size: NA; V gene: TRBV7-8; J gene: TRBJ2-1; D gene: TRBD2; CDR3 protein: CASSHRSSGSNEQFF; CDR3 DNA: TGTGCCAGCAGCCACCGCTCTAGCGGGAGCAATGAGCAGTTCTTC
clone size: NA; V gene: TRBV15; J gene: TRBJ2-5; D gene: NA; CDR3 protein: CATSRSRRGPQETQYF; CDR3 DNA: TGTGCCACCAGCAGGTCCCGGCGGGGGCCCCAAGAGACCCAGTACTTC
clone size: NA; V gene: TRBV28; J gene: TRBJ2-7; D gene: NA; CDR3 protein: CASSSGGQASYYEQYF; CDR3 DNA: TGTGCCAGCAGTTCGGGGGGACAGGCCTCGTACTACGAGCAGTACTTC
clone size: NA; V gene: TRBV15; J gene: TRBJ2-2; D gene: NA; CDR3 protein: CATTETVDGGGTNTGELFF; CDR3 DNA: TGTGCCACCACCGAGACTGTGGACGGTGGCGGGACTAACACCGGGGAGCTGTTTTTT
clone size: NA; V gene: TRBV6-6; J gene: TRBJ2-3; D gene: NA; CDR3 protein: CASSYHTGTSTDTQYF; CDR3 DNA: TGTGCCAGCAGTTACCACACCGGGACTAGCACAGATACGCAGTATTTT
clone size: NA; V gene: TRBV14; J gene: TRBJ2-5; D gene: TRBD2; CDR3 protein: CASSQDRLAFSEQYF; CDR3 DNA: TGTGCCAGCAGCCAAGATCGACTAGCTTTCAGTGAGCAGTACTTC
clone size: NA; V gene: TRBV5-1; J gene: TRBJ2-7; D gene: NA; CDR3 protein: CASSLAEVSYEQYF; CDR3 DNA: TGCGCCAGCAGCTTGGCCGAGGTCAGTTACGAGCAGTACTTC